A single sample is the source of the 11 T cell receptor beta chains below, sequenced in a study of T cell clonality in common variable immunodeficiency. This table comes from immunoSEQ multiplex PCR, and its TCRdb copy is limited to in-frame clones, with some not included. The record shows about 47,000 clones for this sample, with no singletons present. The material sequenced was peripheral blood mononuclear cells. The receptor source for this set is a person between 18 and 75 years old in good health.

This clone was seen repeatedly, ten times or more. The CDR3 goes on 3 residues after the read ends, and that part is filled in from the germline J gene. The V call is TRBV18, the J call TRBJ2-3; D is possibly TRBD1 (6 bases). Germline V CDR1 and CDR2: KGHSH, LQKENI. V was trimmed by 3 bases and J by 0 bases, leaving 7 bases between them. CDR3 size: 14 residues. Incomplete CDR3 DNA: TGTGCCAGCTCACCCGGGACAAGCACAGATACG. Translating it yields CASSPGTSTDT. The full CDR3 protein reads CASSPGTSTDTQYF.

This clone appeared a few times. The read ends 3 residues early relative to the CDR3; the germline J gene fills the gap. The chain combines TRBV2 with TRBJ1-1, with D tentatively TRBD1 (6 bases). The CDR3 loop spans 15 amino acids. Per germline, CDR1 SNHLY and CDR2 FYNNEI. V lost 3 bases and J 3 bases, leaving 14 bases between the germline ends. The part of the CDR3 DNA that was read is TGTGCCAGCAGTGACCTAGGGGGTTATGACACTGAA. It specifies CASSDLGGYDTE. The whole CDR3 protein is CASSDLGGYDTEAFF.

This clone was counted a few times. The sequence runs out 3 residues before the end of the CDR3; the remainder is reconstructed from the germline J gene. The V and J genes are TRBV18 and TRBJ2-2; tentative D call: TRBD1 (6 bases). The CDR3 contains 15 residues. Germline CDR1 reads KGHSH; CDR2 reads LQKENI. The CDR3 DNA, read in part, is TGTGCCAGCTCACTTGGGGCAGGGGTTAATTCACCG. Protein sequence: CASSLGAGVNSP. The whole CDR3 is CASSLGAGVNSPLFF.

This clone occurred many times. The read is 3 residues too short to cover the CDR3 end, so that end is filled in from the germline J gene. This rearrangement joins TRBV9 to TRBJ2-2; D possibly corresponds to TRBD2 (6 bases). CDR1 and CDR2 (germline): SGDLS, YYNGEE. V lost 0 bases and J 1 base, leaving 16 bases between the germline ends. The CDR3 consists of 18 residues. CDR3 loop: CASSVVSGERKNTGELFF. The covered CDR3 bases are TGTGCCAGCAGCGTAGTATCGGGGGAAAGGAAGAACACCGGGGAG. Complete variable domain (other parts from reference TRBV9 and TRBJ2-2): DSGVTQTPKHLITATGQRVTLRCSPRSGDLSVYWYQQSLDQGLQFLIQYYNGEERAKGNILERFSAQQFPDLHSELNLSSLELGDSALYFCASSVVSGERKNTGELFFGEGSRLTVL.

This clone was counted many times. With the read ending 3 residues before the CDR3 end, the germline J gene is used to fill in that end. The chain joins TRBV28 to TRBJ2-5, with D possibly matching TRBD1 (5 bases). CDR1 and CDR2 (germline): MDHEN, SYDVKM. This CDR3 has 13 residues. V lost 3 bases and J lost 1, with 6 bases in between. The covered CDR3 bases are TGTGCCAGCAGTTTTGACAGCCAAGAGACC. Protein product: CASSFDSQET. The whole CDR3 sequence reads CASSFDSQETQYF.

Only a few counts were recorded for this clone. The read ends 3 residues before the CDR3 terminus; that terminus is restored from the germline J gene. The same CDR3 also results from other DNA sequences found in this sample. J is TRBJ2-1 and V is TRBV11-2; no firm D call. The germline V and J ends were trimmed by 2 bases and 6 bases, with 5 bases remaining between them. The germline CDR1 and CDR2 sequences are SGHAT and FQNNGV. This CDR3 has 12 amino acids. CDR3 sequence: CASSLKGNEQFF. CDR3 DNA (partial): TGTGCCAGCAGCTTAAAAGGCAATGAG.

There are a few counts of this clone. The CDR3 loop reads CASSWSDSYDYTF. Partial CDR3 DNA: TGTGCCAGCAGCTGGTCAGACTCCTACGAC. The chain couples TRBV7-6 to TRBJ1-2; D is unclear. The read falls 3 residues short of the CDR3 end, and the missing part is taken from the germline J gene. The CDR3 consists of 13 residues. The V gene's germline CDR1 is SGHVS and CDR2 FNYEAQ.

This clone was detected many times. The missing CDR3 end, 3 residues past where the read stops, is filled in from the germline J gene. The V call is TRBV7-2, the J call TRBJ2-5; TRBD1 is a possible D gene (5 bases). V shed 3 bases and J shed 7 bases, with 15 bases lying between them. CDR1 and CDR2 (germline): SGHTA, FQGNSA. This CDR3 spans 14 amino acids. The chain's CDR3 is CASSLSRPQGTQYF. The covered CDR3 bases are TGTGCCAGCAGCTTGTCCCGACCCCAGGGGACC.

In this sample, this clone turned up many times. The read terminates 3 residues ahead of where the CDR3 ends, so the germline J gene completes it. The V gene is TRBV28, the J gene TRBJ1-2; 7 nucleotides align to TRBD1. Germline V gene lookup returns CDR1 MDHEN and CDR2 SYDVKM. The CDR3 covers 13 residues. The CDR3 loop is CASSLVQGKGYTF. The DNA read from the CDR3 is TGTGCCAGCAGTTTGGTACAGGGGAAAGGC.

Remarks on this clone: The read gets to within 3 residues of the CDR3 end, and the germline J gene fills in the rest. The gene calls are TRBV6-2 or TRBV6-3 and TRBJ1-2; 7 nucleotides agree with TRBD1. CDR3 length: 14 amino acids. CDR1 and CDR2 (germline): MNHEY, SVGEGT. The sequenced CDR3 bases are TGTGCCAGCAGTTCGGCAGGGGGTAGCCACGAC. Protein: CASSSAGGSHD. The full CDR3 protein reads CASSSAGGSHDYTF.

This clone was detected ten times or more. Read coverage stops 3 residues before the CDR3 terminus; the germline J gene supplies the remainder. V is TRBV2 and J is TRBJ1-2; 7 bases line up with TRBD1. The V segment lost 1 base and the J segment 6 bases; nucleotides outside the gene matches: 2. The CDR3 sequence is 13 residues long. Germline V gives CDR1 SNHLY, CDR2 FYNNEI. CDR3 sequence reads: CASSEGQGDGYTF. The part of the CDR3 DNA that was read is TGTGCCAGCAGTGAAGGACAGGGTGATGGC. The whole variable domain, remainder taken from reference TRBV2 and TRBJ1-2, is EPEVTQTPSHQVTQMGQEVILRCVPISNHLYFYWYRQILGQKVEFLVSFYNNEISEKSEIFDDQFSVERPDGSNFTLKIRSTKLEDSAMYFCASSEGQGDGYTFGSGTRLTVV.